This T cell receptor beta chain was found in a study of blood T cells in healthy people across ages. Total RNA, at least 6 micrograms per sample, came from PBMCs. The authors ran a second PCR of roughly 7 to 11 cycles using a sample-barcoded 5' primer and a J-beta primer mix. With 12 random nucleotides, a template-switch adaptor tagged each individual cDNA molecule. TCRdb called the 5' RACE reads again in MiXCR, with one record for every CDR3 protein. The table lists 1.5 million to 2 million distinct CDR3 sequences, 49% of them singletons. As concerns this clonotype: Antigen unknown.

Study-wide results and limits: Naive T cell percentage showed a strong correlation with the diversity of TCR beta.

Germline CDR1 and CDR2: LNHNV and YYDKDF (reference sequence). V was shortened by 1 base and J by 4 bases, with 11 bases between the two germline ends. The CDR3 is 14 amino acids. The J gene is TRBJ2-7, the V gene TRBV15; D may correspond to TRBD1 or TRBD2 (5 bases each). Material: blood. The TCR originated in a woman in her thirties or forties in good health. CDR3: CATSRGRGEYEQYF. CDR3 bases: TGTGCCACCAGCAGAGGAAGAGGGGAATACGAGCAGTACTTC. The variable domain in full, with the rest retrieved from reference TRBV15 and TRBJ2-7, is DAMVIQNPRYQVTQFGKPVTLSCSQTLNHNVMYWYQQKSSQAPKLLFHYYDKDFNNEADTPDNFQSRRPNTSFCFLDIRSPGLGDTAMYLCATSRGRGEYEQYFGPGTRLTVT.